These 10 T cell receptor beta chains share one sample of origin, sequenced in a study of graft-versus-host responses after intestinal transplantation. No antigen has been assigned to these receptors. Only in-frame clones appear in the TCRdb table, and some are missing; sequencing was by immunoSEQ multiplex PCR. The sample lists over 80,000 clones, 90% to 95% seen once, with about 0.18% in the top ten. The input for sequencing was unstimulated CD4+ T cells sorted from spleen or lymph node cells, taken before transplant. The receptors originated from a human donor who was the organ donor for an intestinal transplant.

The V call is TRBV5-1, the J call TRBJ1-1; D might be TRBD1 (5 bases). This CDR3 comprises 14 residues. V was cut by 2 bases and J by 1 base, with 9 bases left in between. Germline V gene data show CDR1 as SGHRS and CDR2 as YFSETQ. As DNA, the CDR3 is TGCGCCAGCAGCTTTGGTCAGGGGAACACTGAAGCTTTCTTT. Amino acids: CASSFGQGNTEAFF.

The gene calls are TRBV19 and TRBJ2-7; 7 positions agree with TRBD2. Germline V lookup: CDR1 LNHDA, CDR2 SQIVND (reference sequence). V lost 5 bases and J lost 2; bases outside the gene matches: 9. There are 15 residues in the CDR3. DNA of the CDR3: TGTGCCAGTAGTCAGCCGGGACTACCTGCCTACGAGCAGTACTTC. Protein sequence: CASSQPGLPAYEQYF. Full variable domain (outside the CDR3, taken from reference TRBV19 and TRBJ2-7): DGGITQSPKYLFRKEGQNVTLSCEQNLNHDAMYWYRQDPGQGLRLIYYSQIVNDFQKGDIAEGYSVSREKKESFPLTVTSAQKNPTAFYLCASSQPGLPAYEQYFGPGTRLTVT.

V usage is TRBV18 and J usage is TRBJ2-7; D is possibly TRBD1 (6 bases). In germline, CDR1 is KGHSH, CDR2 LQKENI. This CDR3 has 12 residues. Trimming took 6 bases from V and 6 from J, leaving 12 bases between them. The CDR3 here is CASSPGASEQYF. The CDR3 DNA sequence: TGTGCCAGCTCCCCAGGGGCCAGCGAGCAGTACTTC.

The chain uses TRBV27 and TRBJ2-6, with D possibly matching TRBD1 (6 bases). CDR3 size: 18 residues. V lost 5 bases, J lost 1 base, and 18 bases lay in between. Germline values: CDR1 MNHEY, CDR2 SMNVEV (reference sequence). The CDR3 DNA reads as TGTGCCAGCAGTCCCGACAGGTCGCCCTTGTCTGGGGCCAACGTCCTGACTTTC. Amino acids: CASSPDRSPLSGANVLTF.

This sequence joins TRBV19 and TRBJ2-7, with D possibly being TRBD1 (7 bases). The CDR3 has 15 residues. Germline CDR1 LNHDA, CDR2 SQIVND (reference sequence). The V and J ends lost 2 bases and 3 bases respectively, with 14 bases between them. Here the CDR3 DNA reads TGTGCCAGTAGTATAAAGACAGGGAGGATCTACGAGCAGTACTTC. Translating gives CASSIKTGRIYEQYF.

The rearrangement links TRBV30 to TRBJ2-2, with a tentative D call TRBD1 (5 bases). The CDR3 sequence is 15 residues long. Germline CDR1 GTSNPN, CDR2 SVGIG (reference sequence). Trimming took 4 bases from V and 5 from J, leaving 17 bases between them. CDR3 sequence reads: CAWIAAPGYTGELFF. CDR3 coding DNA: TGTGCCTGGATCGCCGCGCCAGGGTATACCGGGGAGCTGTTTTTT.

The rearrangement uses TRBV5-1 and TRBJ2-6; maybe TRBD1 (7 bases). This CDR3 comprises 18 residues. Germline V gives CDR1 SGHRS, CDR2 YFSETQ. V lost 7 bases to trimming and J lost 4 bases, with 24 bases between them. The CDR3 here is CASAPIGQAAGGANVLTF. The CDR3 nucleotides are TGCGCCAGCGCACCAATAGGACAGGCGGCGGGGGGGGCCAACGTCCTGACTTTC.

The chain is built from TRBV12-5 and TRBJ1-2, with a tentative D call TRBD1 (6 bases). Trimming removed 9 bases at V and 0 bases at J, with 17 bases between. The germline CDR1 and CDR2 sequences are LGHNT and FRNRAP. This CDR3 is 15 amino acids long. CDR3 DNA sequence: TGTGCTAGCGGAGGAACAGGGTTGGCTAACTATGGCTACACCTTC. It encodes CASGGTGLANYGYTF.

The rearrangement uses TRBV28 and TRBJ2-5; TRBD1 might be the D (6 bases). The J call may be in error: the DNA end matches TRBJ2-7 better. This CDR3 comprises 15 residues. Germline values: CDR1 MDHEN, CDR2 SYDVKM. The CDR3 region has the DNA TGTGCCAGCAGTTTACCCTCGGGACATACCTACGAGCAGTACTTC. This sequence encodes CASSLPSGHTYEQYF.

The chain uses TRBV5-5 and TRBJ2-6, with D perhaps matching TRBD1 (6 bases). The CDR3 is 15 amino acids. Germline V gene sequence: CDR1 SGHKS, CDR2 YYEKEE (reference sequence). Trimming removed 0 bases from V and 4 bases from J, with 8 bases in between. CDR3 coding DNA: TGTGCCAGCAGCTTGGCCGGGACAGGGGCCAACGTCCTGACTTTC. Residues: CASSLAGTGANVLTF.